The 7 T cell receptor beta chains below were found in one sample sequenced in a study of naive CD8 T cells in extremely preterm neonates. Deliveries were elective term cesareans at roughly 35-43 weeks, with no labor or membrane rupture. Measured with immunoSEQ multiplex PCR; TCRdb has only the in-frame clones, and not every one. This sample has about 7,500 clones, with about 98% found just once. The sequencing sample was made of naive CD8+ T cells from cord blood. These receptors were taken from a newborn in good health.

This chain connects TRBV19 to TRBJ1-5; 8 positions match TRBD1. The CDR3 extends over 15 amino acids. The V gene's germline CDR1 is LNHDA and CDR2 SQIVND (reference sequence). Trimming at V came to 3 bases and at J to 0 bases, leaving 1 base not matched to a gene. CDR3 in DNA: TGTGCCAGTAGTATGACAGGGGATAGCAATCAGCCCCAGCATTTT. It codes for CASSMTGDSNQPQHF.

This clone was seen only once. The chain recombines TRBV4-1 with TRBJ2-3; TRBD2 matches at 12 bases. Germline-derived CDR1 and CDR2 are MGHRA and YSYEKL. There are 16 residues in the CDR3. Germline trimming cut 0 bases from V and 4 bases from J; bases unmatched to any gene: 2. Here the CDR3 DNA reads TGCGCCAGCAGCCAAGATCCTAGCGGGGGGGCAGATACGCAGTATTTT. Protein sequence: CASSQDPSGGADTQYF.

V usage is TRBV9 and J usage is TRBJ1-1; tentatively, D is TRBD1 (6 bases). This CDR3 region has 14 residues. V was shortened by 3 bases and J by 0 bases, with 9 bases between the two germline ends. Germline-derived CDR1 and CDR2 are SGDLS and YYNGEE. The CDR3 loop reads CASSADRLNTEAFF. The CDR3 DNA sequence: TGTGCCAGCAGCGCCGACAGGCTGAACACTGAAGCTTTCTTT.

The chain employs TRBV6-1 and TRBJ2-5; the D gene is possibly TRBD2 (6 bases). The germline V gene encodes CDR1 MNHNS and CDR2 SASEGT. Trimming left V 10 bases short and J 0 bases short, with 18 bases between. The CDR3 length is 15 residues. The CDR3 nucleotides read TGTGCCACCGCTAACGACCGGGACTACCAAGAGACCCAGTACTTC. Protein product: CATANDRDYQETQYF.

This chain links TRBV2 with TRBJ2-1; D unresolved. The V gene's germline CDR1 is SNHLY and CDR2 FYNNEI. The CDR3 has 14 residues. The V end lost 7 bases, the J end lost 4 bases, and 14 bases lay between the germline ends. The CDR3 nucleotides are TGTGCCAGCACCACAGATACCCTATACAATGAGCAGTTCTTC. Translation: CASTTDTLYNEQFF. The full variable domain, rest sourced from reference TRBV2 and TRBJ2-1, is EPEVTQTPSHQVTQMGQEVILRCVPISNHLYFYWYRQILGQKVEFLVSFYNNEISEKSEIFDDQFSVERPDGSNFTLKIRSTKLEDSAMYFCASTTDTLYNEQFFGPGTRLTVL.

J is TRBJ1-2 and V is TRBV19; a weak D match, TRBD1 (6 bases). Trimming cost V 3 bases and J 4 bases, with 15 bases left between them. Per germline, CDR1 LNHDA and CDR2 SQIVND (reference sequence). The CDR3 loop spans 15 amino acids. The CDR3 loop is CASSMGRGSGYGYTF. The CDR3 coding sequence is TGTGCCAGTAGTATGGGTAGGGGGAGCGGCTATGGCTACACCTTC.

V is TRBV21-1 and J is TRBJ1-5; the D segment call TRBD1 is taken from the table without a DNA check. TRBV21-1 is termed a pseudogene. This CDR3 comprises 15 residues. As DNA, the CDR3 is TGTGCCAGCAGGGGACAGGGAGAGAGCAATCAGCCCCAGCATTTT. It is translated as CASRGQGESNQPQHF.